Listed below are T cell receptor beta chains from one sample, sequenced in a study of shared clonotypes between healthy human individuals. The repertoire was sequenced with immunoSEQ multiplex PCR; TCRdb's copy has only in-frame clones and lacks some. The sample has approximately 1.9 million clones, roughly 95% seen once; the top ten hold around 1.7%. What was sequenced was naive CD8+ T cells from PBMCs. The source of these receptors is a man aged 18 to 29 in good health. Some clones in this sample may be carry-over from other donors' samples. Each CDR3 is given with its conserved first and last residue. The D gene is left open where the match is weak. The size field is filled for only some rows; it gives once, few, many or a size class.

v_call,j_call,clone_size,d_call,cdr3_aa,cdr3_nt
TRBV7-9,TRBJ2-1,.,TRBD1,CASSSGTGGVYNEQFF,TGTGCCAGCAGCTCCGGGACAGGGGGGGTCTACAATGAGCAGTTCTTC
TRBV4-1,TRBJ2-7,.,TRBD2,CASSQKVGRGTSGSGYEQYF,TGCGCCAGCAGCCAAAAGGTGGGCAGGGGGACTAGCGGGAGTGGCTACGAGCAGTACTTC
TRBV9,TRBJ2-1,.,.,CASSVPRPNEQFF,TGTGCCAGCAGCGTACCCAGACCCAATGAGCAGTTCTTC
TRBV6-6,TRBJ1-1,once,.,CASTLPTASPAEAFF,TGTGCCAGCACGTTACCAACGGCCTCTCCCGCTGAAGCTTTCTTT
TRBV19,TRBJ2-5,.,.,CASSDGSWEETQYF,TGTGCCAGTAGTGACGGGAGTTGGGAGGAGACCCAGTACTTC
TRBV4-2,TRBJ1-1,.,.,CASSQVAGVQDTEAFF,TGTGCCAGCAGCCAAGTTGCAGGGGTTCAGGACACTGAAGCTTTCTTT
TRBV30,TRBJ2-1,.,TRBD1,CAFRSPGTGSEQFF,TGTGCCTTCCGTTCTCCCGGGACAGGGAGTGAGCAGTTCTTC
TRBV28,TRBJ2-1,.,.,CASSPPSGQITMNEQFF,TGTGCCAGCAGTCCCCCCTCGGGTCAGATTACCATGAATGAGCAGTTCTTC
TRBV6-1,TRBJ2-7,once,.,CASSEKGLERGFSYEQYF,TGTGCCAGCAGTGAAAAAGGGCTTGAGAGGGGGTTCTCCTACGAGCAGTACTTC
TRBV5-6,TRBJ2-5,.,.,CASSLAGQGGGTQYF,TGTGCCAGCAGCTTGGCGGGCCAGGGTGGGGGGACCCAGTACTTC
TRBV9,TRBJ2-3,.,.,CASSVSVGPDTQYF,TGTGCCAGCAGCGTATCTGTCGGCCCAGATACGCAGTATTTT
TRBV19,TRBJ1-1,.,.,CASRVTANTEAFF,TGTGCCAGTAGAGTGACTGCGAACACTGAAGCTTTCTTT
TRBV29-1,TRBJ2-5,.,TRBD1,CSARTGSQETQYF,TGCAGCGCCCGGACAGGGTCACAAGAGACCCAGTACTTC
TRBV2,TRBJ1-2,.,TRBD1,CASRDRGHIYGYTF,TGTGCCAGCAGGGACAGGGGACACATCTATGGCTACACCTTC
TRBV28,TRBJ1-5,.,.,CASSLSIGHQPQHF,TGTGCCAGCAGTTTATCGATAGGTCACCAGCCCCAGCATTTT
TRBV19,TRBJ1-4,.,.,CASSQPKFWAEKLFF,TGTGCCAGTAGTCAGCCGAAGTTTTGGGCTGAAAAACTGTTTTTT
TRBV13,TRBJ2-2,.,.,CASSLWGSNTGELFF,TGTGCCAGCAGCTTATGGGGTAGCAACACCGGGGAGCTGTTTTTT
TRBV7-9,TRBJ2-1,.,.,CASSPQFF,TGTGCCAGCAGCCCGCAGTTCTTC
TRBV29-1,TRBJ2-7,.,TRBD1,CSVGTGMETEQYF,TGCAGCGTGGGGACAGGGATGGAGACCGAGCAGTACTTC
TRBV7-9,TRBJ2-5,.,.,CASSRRETQYF,TGTGCCAGCAGCCGACGAGAGACCCAGTACTTC
TRBV4-2,TRBJ2-1,.,.,CASSQVGPYNEQFF,TGTGCCAGCAGCCAAGTAGGACCCTACAATGAGCAGTTCTTC
TRBV27,TRBJ2-7,.,.,CASSFSGGYEQYF,TGTGCCAGCAGTTTTAGCGGAGGCTACGAGCAGTACTTC
TRBV28,TRBJ2-3,.,.,CASSPRLSGHKADTQYF,TGTGCCAGCAGCCCCCGGCTTAGCGGACACAAGGCAGATACGCAGTATTTT
TRBV5-4,TRBJ1-3,.,.,CASWGSGGNTIYF,TGTGCCAGCTGGGGCTCGGGGGGAAACACCATATATTTT
TRBV4-3,TRBJ2-1,.,TRBD2,CASSRTSGGYGEQFF,TGCGCCAGCAGCCGTACTAGCGGGGGGTATGGTGAGCAGTTCTTC
TRBV6-1,TRBJ2-7,once,.,CAILTPELYF,TGTGCCATCCTGACGCCCGAGTTGTACTTC
TRBV5-5,TRBJ2-7,.,.,CASSLSRVYYEQYF,TGTGCCAGCAGCTTGAGTAGGGTTTACTACGAGCAGTACTTC
TRBV7-9,TRBJ2-7,.,.,CASSSRAAGTSYEQYF,TGTGCCAGCAGCTCGAGGGCCGCGGGGACCTCCTACGAGCAGTACTTC
TRBV7-9,TRBJ1-2,.,TRBD1,CASSVEGQGSRGYTF,TGTGCCAGCAGCGTAGAGGGACAGGGAAGTCGAGGCTACACCTTC